This TCR beta chain originates from a study of T cells in tuberculosis. At the level of the study: CD1B tetramers identified T cells specific for mycobacterial lipid GMM. Study-wide results and caveats: Smaller distances to GMM-specific TCRs suggested their expansion in active tuberculosis. Using the GMM-specific repertoire gave over 80% accuracy versus roughly 74% with motifs.

Here immunoSEQ multiplex PCR was the method, and the copy in TCRdb shows in-frame clones only, minus some. The sample consists of tens of thousands of clones, roughly 96% of them appearing once. Tuberculin skin test and IGRA determined adolescents' latent tuberculosis status at entry. Concerning this clone: The antigen is not known.

J lost 3 bases, V lost 8 bases, and 9 bases had no gene match. The CDR3 contains 15 residues. Germline V gene lookup returns CDR1 SNHLY and CDR2 FYNNEI. The receptor comes from a donor aged 10 to 29 with latent tuberculosis or without tuberculosis infection. V and J are TRBV2 and TRBJ2-2, with 7 nucleotides matching TRBD1. Sequencing was done on a sample of PBMCs. The CDR3 is CASGSTGLDTGELFF. CDR3 DNA: TGTGCCAGCGGATCGACAGGGCTTGACACCGGGGAGCTGTTTTTT. The variable domain in full, completed from reference TRBV2 and TRBJ2-2, reads EPEVTQTPSHQVTQMGQEVILRCVPISNHLYFYWYRQILGQKVEFLVSFYNNEISEKSEIFDDQFSVERPDGSNFTLKIRSTKLEDSAMYFCASGSTGLDTGELFFGEGSRLTVL.